The rows below give T cell receptor beta chains drawn from one sample of a study of CD4 T cells in relation to SARS-CoV-2 and coronaviruses. For these TCRs, the target antigens are not known. Profiling relied on immunoSEQ multiplex PCR, and the TCRdb table lists in-frame clones only, not all of them. The table shows around 21,000 clones, with under 70% occurring only once. Sequencing was done on a sample of CD4+ T cells from PBMCs, cultured in vitro. The source is a human donor in good health. The CDR3 runs from the conserved cysteine through the conserved F or W. Each record gives: J gene, V gene, D gene, clone size, CDR3 DNA, CDR3 protein. A D gene is named only where the DNA matches it firmly. Only part of the rows carry a size: once, few, many, or a class if the clone is expanded.

TRBJ2-3	TRBV5-7	.	.	TGTGCCAGCAGCTGGGGGCTCGGTACCGGGAGACACACAGATACGCAGTATTTT	CASSWGLGTGRHTDTQYF
TRBJ2-3	TRBV6-2/TRBV6-3	.	once	TGTGCCAGCAGCAACGGGCCAGATACGCAGTATTTT	CASSNGPDTQYF
TRBJ1-4	TRBV9	TRBD1	.	TGTGCCAGCAGCGCCCGGACAGGGGGGGAGCCTAATGAAAAACTGTTTTTT	CASSARTGGEPNEKLFF
TRBJ2-2	TRBV5-6	TRBD1	.	TGTGCCAGCAGCTTCCCGGGACAGGGGGCGCCGAACACCGGGGAGCTGTTTTTT	CASSFPGQGAPNTGELFF
TRBJ2-7	TRBV18	TRBD2	.	TGTGCCAGCTCCTTCCGTCCGGGACTAGCGGATACCTACGAGCAGTACTTC	CASSFRPGLADTYEQYF
TRBJ2-2	TRBV19	.	once	TGTGCCAGTATCGGCCTTCCCGCCGGGGAGCTGTTTTTT	CASIGLPAGELFF
TRBJ1-4	TRBV4-1	.	few	TGCGCCAGCAGCCAAGTTTGGGGGGGGGAAAAACTGTTTTTT	CASSQVWGGEKLFF
TRBJ1-2	TRBV29-1	TRBD1	.	TGCAGCGTTGTTTGGGAGGGGACAGGGCGAAGGCTTGGCTACACCTTC	CSVVWEGTGRRLGYTF
TRBJ2-2	TRBV18	.	.	TGTGCCAGCTCACCTGTAGGGAGGAACACCGGGGAGCTGTTTTTT	CASSPVGRNTGELFF
TRBJ1-1	TRBV20-1	.	.	TGCACTACCCTGAGGAACACTGAAGCTTTCTTT	CTTLRNTEAFF
TRBJ2-1	TRBV7-9	TRBD2	.	TGTGCCAGCAGCTTAAGGGTACTAGCGGGAGCTCTTTACAATGAGCAGTTCTTC	CASSLRVLAGALYNEQFF
TRBJ2-7	TRBV5-5	.	.	TGTGCCAGCAGCATGACTGGTACGTCCTACGAGCAGTACTTC	CASSMTGTSYEQYF
TRBJ2-1	TRBV4-1	TRBD1	.	TGCGCCAGCAGCCTCCGGACAGGGGGCGGTATGGCTTATGAGCAGTTCTTC	CASSLRTGGGMAYEQFF
TRBJ2-3	TRBV30	.	.	TGTGCCTGGAGTGCGGTAAGCACAGATACGCAGTATTTT	CAWSAVSTDTQYF
TRBJ2-5	TRBV28	.	few	TGTGCCAGCAGTCTAAGCCGGGATGGCCAAGAGACCCAGTACTTC	CASSLSRDGQETQYF
TRBJ2-3	TRBV7-2	.	.	TGTGCCAGCAGCTACTCCACAGATACGCAGTATTTT	CASSYSTDTQYF
TRBJ1-1	TRBV9	.	.	TGTGCCAGCAGCGTAGTCACAAACACTGAAGCTTTCTTT	CASSVVTNTEAFF
TRBJ2-5	TRBV5-6	.	.	TGTGCCAGCAGCTTGGGACAGGCGTACCAAGAGACCCAGTACTTC	CASSLGQAYQETQYF